This TCR beta chain stems from a study of response to subunit inactivated influenza vaccine. General observations from the study: Each seasonal influenza vaccination recruits few new T cells, the authors suggested.

The CDR3 is 14 residues long. In germline, CDR1 is MNHEY, CDR2 SMNVEV (reference sequence). Trimming cost V 5 bases and J 7 bases; bases outside gene matches: 6. TCRdb re-derived calls from the RT-PCR reads in MiXCR, one entry per CDR3 protein. The data contain about 190,000 distinct CDR3 sequences, 13% to 15% of them seen just once; the ten biggest clones take up under 30%. Only a few counts were recorded for this clonotype. The antigen is undetermined. Source: CD8+ T cells sorted from PBMCs, taken roughly 5 days after vaccination. The sequence derives from a man in his fifties who received an inactivated influenza vaccine. The chain recombines TRBV27 with TRBJ2-3; the match to TRBD2 covers 10 bases. The CDR3 region is CASSKRGGLNTQYF. The CDR3 coding sequence is TGTGCCAGCAGTAAGCGGGGGGGCCTGAATACGCAGTATTTT.